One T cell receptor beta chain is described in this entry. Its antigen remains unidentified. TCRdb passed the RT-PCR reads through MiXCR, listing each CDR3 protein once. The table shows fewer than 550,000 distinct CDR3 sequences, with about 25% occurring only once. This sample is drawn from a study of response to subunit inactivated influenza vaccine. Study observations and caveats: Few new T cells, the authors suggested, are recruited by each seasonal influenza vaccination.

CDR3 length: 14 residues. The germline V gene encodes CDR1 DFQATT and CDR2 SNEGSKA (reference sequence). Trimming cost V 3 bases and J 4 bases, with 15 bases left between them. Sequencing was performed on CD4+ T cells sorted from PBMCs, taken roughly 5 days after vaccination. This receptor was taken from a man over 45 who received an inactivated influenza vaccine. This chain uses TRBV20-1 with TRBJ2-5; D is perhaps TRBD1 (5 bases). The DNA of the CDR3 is TGCAGTGCTAGGCAGGGAACGTTGGCAGAGACCCAGTACTTC. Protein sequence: CSARQGTLAETQYF.